The rows below give T cell receptor beta chains drawn from one sample of a study of blood T cell repertoires in COVID-19. The assay was immunoSEQ multiplex PCR, and TCRdb's table has in-frame clones only and misses some. The data show some 50,000 clones, approximately 87% seen once. Sequencing was done on a sample of peripheral blood. The source of these receptors is a middle-aged man with acute or convalescent COVID-19. Both conserved end residues are part of each CDR3. The order of the fields is D gene, V gene, clone size, J gene, CDR3 DNA, CDR3 protein. A D gene is named only where the DNA matches it firmly. Expanded clones get a size class; other rows say once, few or many, or leave the size out.

>TRBD2|TRBV7-3|-|TRBJ2-3
TGTGCCAGCAGCTTAACGCCGCTAGCGGTCACAGATACGCAGTATTTT
CASSLTPLAVTDTQYF
>TRBD1|TRBV5-1|-|TRBJ2-5
TGCGCCAGCAGCTTCGGGGCAGGGGGCCCCTACCAAGAGACCCAGTACTTC
CASSFGAGGPYQETQYF
>-|TRBV19|-|TRBJ1-3
TGTGCCAGTAGTGGCGACATTTACTCTGGAAACACCATATATTTT
CASSGDIYSGNTIYF
>-|TRBV5-3|-|TRBJ1-1
TGTGCCAGAAGCTTGGTCCGGACAGAACCGAACACTGAAGCTTTCTTT
CARSLVRTEPNTEAFF
>TRBD1|TRBV10-3|few|TRBJ1-6
TGTGCCATCAGTGAGCGGACAGGGCCTGAATCACCCCTCCACTTT
CAISERTGPESPLHF
>TRBD2|TRBV11-3|-|TRBJ2-3
TGTGCCAGCAGCAGACCTAGCGGGGCAGGCACAGATACGCAGTATTTT
CASSRPSGAGTDTQYF
>TRBD1|TRBV5-1|-|TRBJ1-2
TGCGCCAGCAGCGCGGGACAGCTCAACTATGGCTACACCTTC
CASSAGQLNYGYTF
>TRBD1|TRBV25-1|-|TRBJ1-5
TGTGCCAGCAGTTGGACAGGGGATCAGCCCCAGCATTTT
CASSWTGDQPQHF
>-|TRBV29-1|once|TRBJ1-1
TGCAGCGTTGGGGCAGCTGAGAACACTGAAGCTTTCTTT
CSVGAAENTEAFF
>-|TRBV6-1|-|TRBJ1-2
TGTGCCAGCAGTGAAGCCGGGAATGGCTACACCTTC
CASSEAGNGYTF
>-|TRBV7-3|-|TRBJ2-2
TGTGCCAGCAGCTTATCAGGGGGGCTGAACACCGGGGAGCTGTTTTTT
CASSLSGGLNTGELFF
>TRBD2|TRBV6-5|few|TRBJ2-7
TGTGCCAGCATAGGGACTAGCTTGGCCGAGCAGTACTTC
CASIGTSLAEQYF
>-|TRBV7-8|-|TRBJ1-1
TGTGCCAGCAGCTTAGACGGAGACACTGAAGCTTTCTTT
CASSLDGDTEAFF
>-|TRBV2|-|TRBJ2-2
TGTGCCAGCAGTGATTTGGGGCAAGACACCGGGGAGCTGTTTTTT
CASSDLGQDTGELFF
>-|TRBV15|once|TRBJ1-1
TGTGCCACCAGCAGAGATCTTTTAGTCGAAGCTTTCTTT
CATSRDLLVEAFF
>-|TRBV6-5|-|TRBJ2-7
TGTGCCAGCGGAGGTCAGACCTACGAGCAGTACTTC
CASGGQTYEQYF